This T cell receptor (beta chain) originates from a study of blood T cell repertoires in COVID-19. This table comes from immunoSEQ multiplex PCR, and its TCRdb copy is limited to in-frame clones, with some not included. The table shows around 120,000 clones, with about nine tenths occurring only once. The clonotype originates from a human donor with active COVID-19. The donor label of this sample is uncertain. The sample consisted of peripheral blood.

Written as DNA, the CDR3 is TGCGCCAGCAGCTTGGTTGGGACAGAATTCTACAATGAGCAGTTCTTC. Translated, it gives CASSLVGTEFYNEQFF. The chain has TRBV5-1 and TRBJ2-1; 7 nucleotides line up with TRBD1. The CDR3 has 16 residues. The V segment lost 0 bases and the J segment 3 bases; nucleotides outside the gene matches: 6. Germline V gives CDR1 SGHRS, CDR2 YFSETQ.